This entry is about one T cell receptor beta chain. Antigen: not known. The protocol was immunoSEQ multiplex PCR, while the TCRdb copy is restricted to in-frame clones and leaves out a portion. The sample includes 95,000 to 100,000 clones, around 94% of them seen just once. Blood was sampled at baseline, cycle 4 day 1, and cycle 7 day 1. This entry is derived from a study of OX40 agonist ivuxolimab in advanced cancers. Study as a whole: Two cutaneous melanoma patients and one hepatocellular carcinoma patient, three in all, had partial responses.

Germline CDR1 MGHRA, CDR2 YSYEKL. This CDR3 comprises 14 residues. Between the trimmed V and J ends, which lost 4 bases and 8 bases, there was a span of 12 bases. Overall study findings and caveats: Expanded peripheral T cells had an undetermined antigen specificity.

The origin of this receptor is an adult with an advanced solid tumor such as melanoma, head and neck, liver or kidney cancer. This sample comprised CD4+ or CD8+ T cells sorted from blood, obtained in a trial of the OX40 agonist ivuxolimab. This rearrangement joins TRBV4-1 to TRBJ1-6; D not certain. In nucleotides, the CDR3 is TGCGCCAGCAGCCGAGCCTACGAGGATTCACCCCTCCACTTT. Protein: CASSRAYEDSPLHF.